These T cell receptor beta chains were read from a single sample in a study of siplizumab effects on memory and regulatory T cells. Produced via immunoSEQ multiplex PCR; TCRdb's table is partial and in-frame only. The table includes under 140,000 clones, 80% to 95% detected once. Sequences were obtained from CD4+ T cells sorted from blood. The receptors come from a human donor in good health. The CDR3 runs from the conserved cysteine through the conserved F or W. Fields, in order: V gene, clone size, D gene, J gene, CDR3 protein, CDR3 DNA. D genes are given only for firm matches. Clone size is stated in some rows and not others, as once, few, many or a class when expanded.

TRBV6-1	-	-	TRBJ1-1	CASTWGGNTEAFF	TGTGCCAGCACCTGGGGGGGGAACACTGAAGCTTTCTTT
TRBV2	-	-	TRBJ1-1	CASSEAGQQGLAAFF	TGTGCCAGCAGTGAAGCCGGGCAACAGGGTCTGGCGGCTTTCTTT
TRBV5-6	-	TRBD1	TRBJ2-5	CASRTGIEETQYF	TGTGCCAGCCGGACAGGGATAGAAGAGACCCAGTACTTC
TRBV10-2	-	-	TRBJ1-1	CASSEGRNTEAFF	TGCGCCAGCAGTGAAGGCAGGAACACTGAAGCTTTCTTT
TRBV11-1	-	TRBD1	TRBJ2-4	CASSAGTGEFRIQYF	TGTGCCAGCAGCGCCGGGACAGGGGAGTTTAGAATTCAGTACTTC
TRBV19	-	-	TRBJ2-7	CASSVGLLYEQYF	TGTGCCAGTAGCGTCGGACTCTTATACGAGCAGTACTTC
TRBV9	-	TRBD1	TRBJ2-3	CASSGDRSTDTQYF	TGTGCCAGCAGCGGGGACAGAAGCACAGATACGCAGTATTTT
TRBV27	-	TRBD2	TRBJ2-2	CASSLFGLVSGGNTGELFF	TGTGCCAGCAGTTTATTTGGCCTCGTAAGCGGGGGGAACACCGGGGAGCTGTTTTTT
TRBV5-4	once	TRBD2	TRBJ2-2	CASSFRGGEPTGELFF	TGTGCCAGCAGCTTCCGGGGGGGGGAGCCCACCGGGGAGCTGTTTTTT
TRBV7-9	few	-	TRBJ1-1	CASSTGPMEAFF	TGTGCCAGCAGCACGGGACCGATGGAAGCTTTCTTT
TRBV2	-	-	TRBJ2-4	CASRADEAKNIQYF	TGTGCCAGCAGAGCCGATGAAGCCAAAAACATTCAGTACTTC
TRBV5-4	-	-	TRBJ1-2	CASSQRQVDYGYTF	TGTGCCAGCAGCCAAAGACAGGTGGACTATGGCTACACCTTC
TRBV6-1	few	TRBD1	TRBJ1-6	CASSAQTGEGSPLHF	TGTGCCAGCAGTGCCCAGACAGGGGAGGGCTCACCCCTCCACTTT
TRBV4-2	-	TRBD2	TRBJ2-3	CASSQVALAATDTQYF	TGTGCCAGCAGCCAAGTCGCACTAGCGGCAACAGATACGCAGTATTTT
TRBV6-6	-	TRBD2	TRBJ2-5	CASRAGTSGESHF	TGTGCCAGCAGGGCCGGGACTAGCGGGGAAAGTCACTTC
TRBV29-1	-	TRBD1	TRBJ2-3	CSPLTGSTDTQYF	TGCAGCCCTTTGACAGGGAGCACAGATACGCAGTATTTT
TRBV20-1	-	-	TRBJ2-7	CSAILRSEQYF	TGCAGTGCGATCCTAAGGAGCGAGCAGTACTTC
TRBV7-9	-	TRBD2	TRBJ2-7	CASSGTSGAYEQYF	TGTGCCAGCAGCGGGACTAGCGGGGCCTACGAGCAGTACTTC
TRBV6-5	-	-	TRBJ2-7	CASRTGPLKTGEQYF	TGTGCCAGCAGAACCGGGCCCTTAAAGACGGGTGAGCAGTACTTC
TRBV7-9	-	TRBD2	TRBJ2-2	CASLNRRSGSSFGTGELFF	TGTGCCAGCTTGAATCGTCGTAGCGGGAGTAGCTTCGGCACCGGGGAGCTGTTTTTT
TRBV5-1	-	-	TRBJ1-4	CASSRGAVEKLFF	TGCGCCAGCAGTCGGGGGGCGGTTGAAAAACTGTTTTTT
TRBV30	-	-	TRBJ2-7	CAWSVGGKGYEQYF	TGTGCCTGGAGTGTCGGGGGAAAGGGCTACGAGCAGTACTTC
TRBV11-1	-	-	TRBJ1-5	CASSLEENQPQHF	TGTGCCAGCAGCTTAGAGGAGAATCAGCCCCAGCATTTT
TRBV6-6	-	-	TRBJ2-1	CASMIRGIPLYNEQFF	TGTGCCAGCATGATCAGGGGCATACCTCTCTACAATGAGCAGTTCTTC
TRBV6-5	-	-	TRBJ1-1	CASSPPTALGTEAFF	TGTGCCAGCAGCCCCCCGACAGCTTTGGGCACTGAAGCTTTCTTT
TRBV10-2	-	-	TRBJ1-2	CASMQGNYGYTF	TGCGCCAGCATGCAGGGAAACTATGGCTACACCTTC
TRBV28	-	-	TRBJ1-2	CASSDANGGSYGYTF	TGTGCCAGCAGCGATGCAAATGGGGGTTCCTATGGCTACACCTTC
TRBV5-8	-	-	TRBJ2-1	CASSSVPWGELQFF	TGTGCCAGCAGCTCTGTGCCCTGGGGGGAACTGCAGTTCTTC
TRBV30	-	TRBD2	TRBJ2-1	CAWRGLAGVSEQFF	TGTGCCTGGAGGGGACTAGCGGGGGTCAGTGAGCAGTTCTTC
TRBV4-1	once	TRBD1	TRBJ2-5	CASSQDGGTGQISQYF	TGCGCCAGCAGCCAGGACGGGGGGACAGGGCAAATCAGCCAGTACTTC
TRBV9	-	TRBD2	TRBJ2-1	CASSVGTSGYNEQFF	TGTGCCAGCAGCGTAGGAACTAGCGGCTACAATGAGCAGTTCTTC
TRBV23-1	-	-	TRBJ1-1	CASSQSVGRGDTEAFF	TGCGCCAGCAGTCAATCGGTTGGCAGAGGGGACACTGAAGCTTTCTTT
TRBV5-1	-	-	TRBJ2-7	CASSLEGTSLYEQYF	TGCGCCAGCAGCTTGGAAGGGACTTCACTTTACGAGCAGTACTTC
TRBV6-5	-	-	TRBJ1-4	CASSYTVVELFF	TGTGCCAGCAGTTATACCGTTGTGGAACTGTTTTTT
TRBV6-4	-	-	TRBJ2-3	CASSDSGGVTDTQYF	TGTGCCAGCAGTGACTCGGGGGGCGTTACAGATACGCAGTATTTT
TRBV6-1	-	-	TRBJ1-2	CASHGWGTYGYTF	TGTGCCAGCCACGGATGGGGAACCTATGGCTACACCTTC
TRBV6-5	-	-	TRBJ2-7	CASSYSKQGSFGEQYF	TGTGCCAGCAGTTACTCGAAGCAGGGGAGTTTCGGCGAGCAGTACTTC
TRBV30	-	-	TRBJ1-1	CAWSVQASEAFF	TGTGCCTGGAGTGTACAAGCGTCTGAAGCTTTCTTT
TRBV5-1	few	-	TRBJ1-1	CASSSGQPNTEAFF	TGCGCCAGCAGCTCTGGACAGCCGAACACTGAAGCTTTCTTT
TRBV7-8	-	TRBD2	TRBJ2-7	CASSRTGTIREQYF	TGTGCCAGCAGTCGAACCGGGACTATACGTGAGCAGTACTTC